This note documents a single T cell receptor beta chain sequence. Other DNA sequences in this sample translate to the same CDR3. V gave up 0 bases and J gave up 9 bases; unmatched junction bases: 1. Germline V gene sequence: CDR1 MNHEY, CDR2 SVGAGI. The CDR3 is made up of 15 amino acids. Original handling: For nucleated cells, counts were estimated from reference gene primer amplification. Measured with immunoSEQ multiplex PCR; TCRdb has only the in-frame clones, and not every one. V and J calls and clone size come straight from that table; D and trimming were deduced from the DNA. Counted here are 200,000 to 250,000 clones, less than 90% occurring once; the ten biggest clones make up roughly 2.2%. This sample is part of a study of blood T cell repertoires in COVID-19. Study overall: The United States, Italy and Spain supplied acute and convalescent COVID-19 samples. In each case, the material was cDNA or gDNA derived from T cells, B-cell-depleted T cells, or PBMCs.

This sequence joins TRBV6-5 and TRBJ2-1; 14 bases fit TRBD2. Sequenced input: peripheral blood. The sequence was collected from a woman between 50 and 59 years old with acute or convalescent COVID-19. The CDR3 DNA follows: TGTGCCAGCAGTTACTCAGGACTAGCGGGAGGTGAGCAGTTCTTC. Translating gives CASSYSGLAGGEQFF.